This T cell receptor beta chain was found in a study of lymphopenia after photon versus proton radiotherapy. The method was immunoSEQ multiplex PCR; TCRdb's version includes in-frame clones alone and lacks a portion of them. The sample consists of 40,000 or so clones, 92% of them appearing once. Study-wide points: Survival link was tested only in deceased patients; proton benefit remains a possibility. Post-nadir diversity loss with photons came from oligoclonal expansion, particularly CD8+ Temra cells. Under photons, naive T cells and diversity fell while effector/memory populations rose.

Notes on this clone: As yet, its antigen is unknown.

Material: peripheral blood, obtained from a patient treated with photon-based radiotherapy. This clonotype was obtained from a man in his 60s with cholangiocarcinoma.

The CDR3, as DNA: TGTGCCAGCAGCGTAGGGGCTCTTACCGACAATCAGCCCCAGCATTTT. The encoded protein is CASSVGALTDNQPQHF. V usage is TRBV5-6 and J usage is TRBJ1-5; tentatively, D is TRBD1 (5 bases). The CDR3 is 16 amino acids. The germline gives CDR1 SGHDT, CDR2 YYEEEE. V lost 4 bases, J lost 3 bases, and 17 bases lay in between.